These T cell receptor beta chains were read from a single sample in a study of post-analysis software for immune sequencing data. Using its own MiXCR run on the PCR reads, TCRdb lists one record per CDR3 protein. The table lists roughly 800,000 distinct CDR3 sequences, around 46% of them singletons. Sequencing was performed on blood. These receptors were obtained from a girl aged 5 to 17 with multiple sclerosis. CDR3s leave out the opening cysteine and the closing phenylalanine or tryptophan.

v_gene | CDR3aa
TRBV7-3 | ASRSTGRNEQF
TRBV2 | ASRGTSGGGNEQF
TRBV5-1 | ASVGILVDEQF
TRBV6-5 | ASSSGGTGELF
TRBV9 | ASSVGQGEGGNYGYT
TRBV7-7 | ASSRKVNTEAF
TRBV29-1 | SVEEDTPYEQY
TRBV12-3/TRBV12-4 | ASSLRASGGSTDTQY
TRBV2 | ASQREAFTDTQY
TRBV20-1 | SARDRTRGEKLF
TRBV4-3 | ASSQGKLAGDREQF
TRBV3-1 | ASGAGHSYNEQF
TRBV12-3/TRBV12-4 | ASSTRAGDNEQY
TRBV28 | ASSPTGAISGNEQF
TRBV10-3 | AISPEHYEQY
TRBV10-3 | AISGTSGPRTDTQY
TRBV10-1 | ASSERLAGGRYEQF